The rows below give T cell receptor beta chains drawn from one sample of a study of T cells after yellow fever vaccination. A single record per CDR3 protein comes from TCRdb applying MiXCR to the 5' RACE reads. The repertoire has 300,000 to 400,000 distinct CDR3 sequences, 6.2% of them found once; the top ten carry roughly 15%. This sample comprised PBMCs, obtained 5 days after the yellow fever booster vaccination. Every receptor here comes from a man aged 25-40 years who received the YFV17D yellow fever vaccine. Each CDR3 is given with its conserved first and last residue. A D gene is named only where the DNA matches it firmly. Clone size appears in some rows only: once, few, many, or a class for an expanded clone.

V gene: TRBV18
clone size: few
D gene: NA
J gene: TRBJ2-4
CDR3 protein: CASSPGDENIQYF
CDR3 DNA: TGTGCCAGCTCACCGGGCGACGAAAACATTCAGTACTTC

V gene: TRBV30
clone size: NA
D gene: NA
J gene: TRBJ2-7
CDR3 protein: CAWSVLRGVYEQYF
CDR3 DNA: TGTGCCTGGAGTGTACTGAGGGGGGTCTACGAGCAGTACTTC

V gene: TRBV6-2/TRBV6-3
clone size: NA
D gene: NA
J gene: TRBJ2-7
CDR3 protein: CASSYSRRDSYEQYF
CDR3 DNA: TGTGCCAGCAGTTACTCGAGGCGGGACTCCTACGAGCAGTACTTC

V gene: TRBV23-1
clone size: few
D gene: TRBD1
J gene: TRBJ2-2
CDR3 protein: CASRQRGHPGGGELFF
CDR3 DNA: TGCGCCAGCAGGCAGAGGGGGCACCCTGGTGGCGGGGAGCTGTTTTTT

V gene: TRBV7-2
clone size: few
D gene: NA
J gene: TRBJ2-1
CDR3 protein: CASSLGWSSYNEQFF
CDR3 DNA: TGTGCCAGCAGCTTAGGGTGGAGCTCCTACAATGAGCAGTTCTTC

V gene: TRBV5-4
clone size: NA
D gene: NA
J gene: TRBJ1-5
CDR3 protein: CPSSLDTDQPQHF
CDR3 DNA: TGTCCCAGCAGCTTGGATACGGATCAGCCCCAGCATTTT

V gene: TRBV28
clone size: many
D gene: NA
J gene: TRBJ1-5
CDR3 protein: CATGRGNQPQHF
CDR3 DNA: TGTGCCACGGGACGGGGAAATCAGCCCCAGCATTTT

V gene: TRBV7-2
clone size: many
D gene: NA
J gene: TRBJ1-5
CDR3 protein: CASSSLGTLSNQPQHF
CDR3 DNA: TGTGCCAGCAGCTCGCTAGGGACACTTAGCAATCAGCCCCAGCATTTT

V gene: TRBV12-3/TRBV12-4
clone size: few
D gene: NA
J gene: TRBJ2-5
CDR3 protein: CASRDGWETQYF
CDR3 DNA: TGTGCCAGCAGAGACGGATGGGAGACCCAGTACTTC

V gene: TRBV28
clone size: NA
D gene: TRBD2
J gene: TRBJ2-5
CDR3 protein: CASSPGLAGVPHQETQYF
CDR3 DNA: TGTGCCAGCAGTCCGGGGCTAGCGGGAGTCCCCCACCAAGAGACCCAGTACTTC

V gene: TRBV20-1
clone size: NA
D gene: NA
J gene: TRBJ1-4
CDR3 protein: CSVSKNNEKLFF
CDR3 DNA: TGCAGTGTTAGTAAAAACAATGAAAAACTGTTTTTT

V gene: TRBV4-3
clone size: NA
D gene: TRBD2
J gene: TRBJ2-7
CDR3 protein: CASSPRENSYEQYF
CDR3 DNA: TGCGCCAGCAGCCCGCGGGAGAACTCCTACGAGCAGTACTTC

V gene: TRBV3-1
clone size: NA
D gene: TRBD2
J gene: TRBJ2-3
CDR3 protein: CASSRGTSGANTQYF
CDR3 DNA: TGTGCCAGCAGCCGGGGGACTAGCGGGGCGAATACGCAGTATTTT

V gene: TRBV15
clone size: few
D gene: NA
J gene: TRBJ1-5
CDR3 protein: CATSSKGGYPQPQHF
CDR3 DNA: TGTGCCACCAGCAGCAAAGGCGGGTATCCCCAGCCCCAGCATTTT

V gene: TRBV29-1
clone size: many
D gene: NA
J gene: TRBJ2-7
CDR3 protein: CSVAPGGEQYF
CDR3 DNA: TGCAGCGTTGCCCCGGGTGGAGAGCAGTACTTC

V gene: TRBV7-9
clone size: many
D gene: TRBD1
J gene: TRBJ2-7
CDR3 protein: CASSSTGGSSYEQYF
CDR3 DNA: TGTGCCAGCAGCTCAACAGGGGGGAGCTCCTACGAGCAGTACTTC

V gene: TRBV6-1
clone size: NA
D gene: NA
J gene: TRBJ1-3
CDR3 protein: CASSPRDRIGNTIYF
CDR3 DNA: TGTGCCAGCAGTCCGCGCGACAGAATCGGAAACACCATATATTTT

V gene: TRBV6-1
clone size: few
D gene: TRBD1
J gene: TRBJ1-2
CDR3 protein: CASSRDSSNYGYTF
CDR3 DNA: TGTGCCAGCAGTCGGGACAGCTCTAACTATGGCTACACCTTC

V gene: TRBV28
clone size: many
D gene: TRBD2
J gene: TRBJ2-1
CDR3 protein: CASSLGGTRGNNEQFF
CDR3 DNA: TGTGCCAGCAGTTTGGGCGGGACTAGAGGTAACAATGAGCAGTTCTTC

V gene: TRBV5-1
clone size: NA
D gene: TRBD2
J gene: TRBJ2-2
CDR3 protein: CASSSGILAARDTGELFF
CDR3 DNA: TGCGCCAGCAGCTCGGGAATACTAGCGGCGCGTGACACCGGGGAGCTGTTTTTT

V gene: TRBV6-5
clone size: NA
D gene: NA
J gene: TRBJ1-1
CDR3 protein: CASSYSLTGPYTEAFF
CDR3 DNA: TGTGCCAGCAGTTATTCATTGACGGGGCCGTACACTGAAGCTTTCTTT

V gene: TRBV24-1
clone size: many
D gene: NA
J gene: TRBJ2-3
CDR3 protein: CATSDSRNRVDTQYF
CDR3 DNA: TGTGCCACCAGTGATTCCCGAAACAGGGTTGATACGCAGTATTTT

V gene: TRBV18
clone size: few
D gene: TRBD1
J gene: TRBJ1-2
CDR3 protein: CASSRLDRVGPYGYTF
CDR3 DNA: TGTGCCAGCTCACGATTGGACAGGGTCGGGCCTTATGGCTACACCTTC

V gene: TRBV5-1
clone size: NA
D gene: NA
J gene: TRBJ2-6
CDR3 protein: CASSRPPPSGANVLTF
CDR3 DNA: TGCGCCAGCAGCAGACCTCCCCCCTCTGGGGCCAACGTCCTGACTTTC

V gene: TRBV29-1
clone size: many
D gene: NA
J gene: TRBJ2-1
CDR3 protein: CSVGRTANNEQFF
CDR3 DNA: TGCAGCGTCGGACGGACTGCCAACAATGAGCAGTTCTTC

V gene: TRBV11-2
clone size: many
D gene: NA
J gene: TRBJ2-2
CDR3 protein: CASSLASRVAGELFF
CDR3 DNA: TGTGCCAGCAGCTTAGCTAGCAGGGTCGCCGGGGAGCTGTTTTTT

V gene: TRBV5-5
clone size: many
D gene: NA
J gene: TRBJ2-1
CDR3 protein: CASSTDGGVYNEQFF
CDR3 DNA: TGTGCCAGCAGCACCGATGGAGGAGTCTACAATGAGCAGTTCTTC

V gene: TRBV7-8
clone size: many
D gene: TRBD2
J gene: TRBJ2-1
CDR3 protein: CASRLAGGNNEQFF
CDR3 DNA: TGTGCCAGCAGACTAGCGGGAGGGAACAATGAGCAGTTCTTC

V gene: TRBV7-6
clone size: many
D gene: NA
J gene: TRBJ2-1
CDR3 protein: CASSLASGEGEQFF
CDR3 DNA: TGTGCCAGCAGCTTAGCCTCGGGAGAGGGTGAGCAGTTCTTC

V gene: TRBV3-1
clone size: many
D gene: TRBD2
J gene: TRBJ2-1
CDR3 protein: CASSRPGLATEQFF
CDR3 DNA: TGTGCCAGCAGCCGACCGGGACTAGCGACCGAGCAGTTCTTC

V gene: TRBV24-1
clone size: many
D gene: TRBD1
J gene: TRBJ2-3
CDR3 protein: CATGTDVAFQYF
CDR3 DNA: TGTGCCACCGGGACAGACGTTGCATTCCAGTATTTT

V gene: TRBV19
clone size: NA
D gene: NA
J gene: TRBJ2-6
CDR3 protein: CASSIPRAGANVLTF
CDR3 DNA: TGTGCCAGTAGTATCCCCCGGGCTGGGGCCAACGTCCTGACTTTC

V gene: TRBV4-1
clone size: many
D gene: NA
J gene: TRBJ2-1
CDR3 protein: CASSQVWRSSYNEQFF
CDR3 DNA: TGCGCCAGCAGCCAAGTCTGGCGGAGCTCCTACAATGAGCAGTTCTTC

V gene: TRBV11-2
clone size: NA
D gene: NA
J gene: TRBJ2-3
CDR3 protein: CASSLQNHNTDTQYF
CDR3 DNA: TGTGCCAGCAGCTTACAGAACCATAACACAGATACGCAGTATTTT

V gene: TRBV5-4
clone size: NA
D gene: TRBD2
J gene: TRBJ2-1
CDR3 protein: CASSKAGGDEQFF
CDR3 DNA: TGTGCCAGCAGCAAGGCGGGAGGGGACGAGCAGTTCTTC

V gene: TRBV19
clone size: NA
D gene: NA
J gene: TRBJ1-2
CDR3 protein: CASSFGTHYGYTF
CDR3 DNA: TGTGCCAGTAGTTTCGGGACTCACTATGGCTACACCTTC